This entry lists 17 T cell receptor beta chains sequenced from one sample in a study of vaccination effects on CD4 cells after COVID-19. Assay used: immunoSEQ multiplex PCR; TCRdb lists only in-frame clones, some missing. This repertoire shows 50,000 to 75,000 clones, over 65% found once; its top ten account for 3%. For these receptors, no antigen is known. Isolation of CD4+ T cells took place after less than twelve days of culture. The sequencing used CD4+ T cells from PBMCs cultured without peptide, collected before COVID-19 vaccination. The receptor set was obtained from a human donor who received a COVID-19 vaccine.

The chain carries TRBV10-1 and TRBJ1-2; weak D call: TRBD1 (6 bases). Trimming took off 11 bases at V and 4 bases at J, with 20 bases between the two ends. The CDR3 spans 14 residues. From germline, CDR1 is WNHNN and CDR2 SYGVQD (reference sequence). CDR3 region: CAAQLGTYLYGYTF. The CDR3 DNA follows: TGCGCCGCCCAACTCGGGACATACCTCTATGGCTACACCTTC.

The chain has TRBV19 and TRBJ1-6, with TRBD1 matching 8 bases. Germline CDR1 LNHDA, CDR2 SQIVND (reference sequence). This CDR3 is built from 15 residues. Trimming removed 9 bases from V and 10 bases from J; junction bases left unmatched: 14. The CDR3 loop is CARKSRDRTGSPLHF. The CDR3 DNA is TGTGCCAGGAAGTCGCGGGACAGGACTGGGTCACCCCTCCACTTT.

This chain joins TRBV7-3 and TRBJ2-3, with D unclear. CDR1 is SGHTA, CDR2 FQGTGA, per germline. The CDR3 is made up of 13 amino acids. The V end lost 5 bases, the J end lost 3 bases, and 9 bases lay between the germline ends. The CDR3, as DNA: TGTGCCAGCAGCCTAGGGCAGACAGATACGCAGTATTTT. This sequence encodes CASSLGQTDTQYF.

The J gene is TRBJ2-5, the V gene TRBV5-1; 8 nucleotides line up with TRBD2. The CDR3 loop spans 16 amino acids. Trimming at V came to 0 bases and at J to 2 bases, leaving 6 bases not matched to a gene. From germline, CDR1 is SGHRS and CDR2 YFSETQ. Written as DNA, the CDR3 is TGCGCCAGCAGCTTGGGGACGGGGGGGGCACAAGAGACCCAGTACTTC. Its translation: CASSLGTGGAQETQYF. Combining the CDR3 with reference TRBV5-1 and TRBJ2-5 gives the whole variable domain KAGVTQTPRYLIKTRGQQVTLSCSPISGHRSVSWYQQTPGQGLQFLFEYFSETQRNKGNFPGRFSGRQFSNSRSEMNVSTLELGDSALYLCASSLGTGGAQETQYFGPGTRLLVL.

The chain has TRBV25-1 and TRBJ1-4; a weak D match, TRBD1 (5 bases). The germline V gene has CDR1 MGHDK and CDR2 SYGVNS. V shed 5 bases and J shed 3 bases, with 13 bases lying between them. The length of the CDR3 is 15 residues. CDR3 protein: CASSSGAGPNEKLFF. As DNA, the CDR3 is TGTGCCAGCAGTTCTGGGGCAGGGCCTAATGAAAAACTGTTTTTT.

This clone came up a few times. The rearrangement joins TRBV3-1 (or the pseudogene TRBV3-2) to TRBJ1-6, with a possible D match to TRBD1 (6 bases). CDR3 length: 14 residues. Germline V gives CDR1 LGHDT, CDR2 YNNKEL (reference sequence). Trimming took off 2 bases at V and 7 bases at J, with 9 bases between the two ends. CDR3 coding DNA: TGTGCCAGCAGCCAAACACAGGGAAATTCACCCCTCCACTTT. It specifies CASSQTQGNSPLHF.

The chain carries TRBV7-2 and TRBJ2-7; D is ambiguous. The CDR3 runs 14 residues. Between the trimmed V and J ends, which lost 1 base and 6 bases, there was a span of 13 bases. CDR1 and CDR2 from the germline V gene are SGHTA and FQGNSA. For the CDR3, the DNA is TGTGCCAGCAGCTTAGTGGCCGGCGATCGCGAGCAGTACGTC. The encoded protein is CASSLVAGDREQYV.

This chain connects TRBV4-1 to TRBJ2-5; TRBD2 matches at 14 bases. CDR1 and CDR2 from the germline V gene are MGHRA and YSYEKL. The CDR3 runs 15 residues. The trim removed 4 bases at V and 5 bases at J, leaving 3 bases unmatched. The CDR3 loop is CASSRTSGGWETQYF. The DNA for the CDR3 is TGCGCCAGCAGCCGGACTAGCGGGGGGTGGGAGACCCAGTACTTC.

The chain joins TRBV18 to TRBJ2-7, with D possibly called TRBD1 or TRBD2 (5 bases each). The CDR3 has 13 residues. The germline V gene has CDR1 KGHSH and CDR2 LQKENI. The germline V and J ends were trimmed by 5 bases and 5 bases, with 13 bases remaining between them. The CDR3 loop reads CASSEFRDDEQYV. The DNA for the CDR3 is TGTGCCAGCTCAGAATTCAGGGACGACGAGCAGTACGTC.

The chain combines TRBV4-1 with TRBJ2-5, with D tentatively TRBD2 (6 bases). The V gene's germline CDR1 is MGHRA and CDR2 YSYEKL. V was shortened by 1 base and J by 5 bases, with 8 bases between the two germline ends. The CDR3 has 13 residues. This CDR3 is CASSQGLAETQYF. DNA of the CDR3: TGCGCCAGCAGCCAAGGGCTAGCGGAGACCCAGTACTTC.

The V call is TRBV30, the J call TRBJ2-5; D is perhaps TRBD2 (6 bases). Germline V gives CDR1 GTSNPN, CDR2 SVGIG (reference sequence). The CDR3 is 11 residues long. With 2 bases removed from V and 5 bases from J, the gap between germline ends came to 6 bases. CDR3 DNA: TGTGCCTGGAGTAGCGGGGAGACCCAGTACTTC. Amino acids: CAWSSGETQYF.

The chain is built from TRBV30 and TRBJ1-1; D is possibly TRBD1 (5 bases). The CDR3 has 13 residues. Per the germline V gene, CDR1 is GTSNPN and CDR2 is SVGIG (reference sequence). V gave up 7 bases and J gave up 0 bases, with 12 bases separating them. The CDR3 sequence is CASKGPLNTEAFF. DNA of the CDR3: TGTGCCTCCAAGGGGCCACTGAACACTGAAGCTTTCTTT. Full variable domain (missing parts from reference TRBV30 and TRBJ1-1): SQTIHQWPATLVQPVGSPLSLECTVEGTSNPNLYWYRQAAGRGLQLLFYSVGIGQISSEVPQNLSASRPQDRQFILSSKKLLLSDSGFYLCASKGPLNTEAFFGQGTRLTVV.

This clone was picked up one time. This chain uses TRBV18 with TRBJ2-3; 7 bases line up with TRBD2. The CDR3 is 13 amino acids. Germline trimming cut 5 bases from V and 2 bases from J; bases unmatched to any gene: 1. Germline V gives CDR1 KGHSH, CDR2 LQKENI. CDR3 region: CASSTSATDTQYF. CDR3 sequence (DNA): TGTGCCAGCTCAACTAGCGCCACAGATACGCAGTATTTT.

The J gene is TRBJ2-2, the V gene TRBV18; a weak D match, TRBD2 (6 bases). V was cut by 0 bases and J by 5 bases, with 13 bases left in between. The CDR3 has 16 amino acids. Germline-derived CDR1 and CDR2 are KGHSH and LQKENI. In nucleotides, the CDR3 is TGTGCCAGCTCACCACCGATCGGGGGAGAGACCGGGGAGCTGTTTTTT. Amino acid sequence: CASSPPIGGETGELFF. The full variable domain, its missing parts supplied by reference TRBV18 and TRBJ2-2, is NAGVMQNPRHLVRRRGQEARLRCSPMKGHSHVYWYRQLPEEGLKFMVYLQKENIIDESGMPKERFSAEFPKEGPSILRIQQVVRGDSAAYFCASSPPIGGETGELFFGEGSRLTVL.

The chain links TRBV5-1 to TRBJ1-3, with D tentatively TRBD1 (5 bases). Germline CDR1 is SGHRS and CDR2 is YFSETQ. CDR3 length equals 14 residues. V shed 1 base and J shed 6 bases, with 11 bases lying between them. CDR3 in DNA: TGCGCCAGCAGCTTGCAGGGTAGTGAAAACACCATATATTTT. It encodes CASSLQGSENTIYF.

The gene calls are TRBV29-1 and TRBJ1-1; D remains unclear. Germline-derived CDR1 and CDR2 are SQVTM and ANQGSEA. The CDR3 runs 12 residues. The CDR3 protein is CSIRSEGTEAFF. For the CDR3, the DNA is TGCAGTATTCGATCGGAGGGCACTGAAGCTTTCTTT.

This rearrangement joins TRBV2 to TRBJ2-1, with TRBD2 identical over 12 bases. The CDR3 runs to 17 residues. Trimming removed 3 bases from V and 7 bases from J; junction bases left unmatched: 10. Germline V gives CDR1 SNHLY, CDR2 FYNNEI. The CDR3 sequence is CASSERGLAGGKNEQFF. As DNA, the CDR3 is TGTGCCAGCAGTGAGAGGGGGCTAGCGGGGGGGAAAAATGAGCAGTTCTTC.